This entry lists 9 T cell receptor beta chains sequenced from one sample in a study of CXCR3-negative and CXCR3-positive naive CD8 T cells. The method, 5' RACE with UMI labels, was used to prepare the TRB cDNA libraries. Following a re-call of the 5' RACE reads, TCRdb has one entry per CDR3 protein and lacks DNA. The data include about 51,000 distinct CDR3 sequences; the top ten clones carry 0.56%. No cognate antigen is known for these TCRs. Broader study findings: Relative to CXCR3-negative naive cells, CXCR3-positive naive cells had more hydrophobic TRB CDR3s.

Material for sequencing was naive CXCR3+ CD8+ T cells from blood. This sample's subset: CD45RO-CCR7+CD27+CD95- naive CD8+ T cells expressing CXCR3 (TNR3+). These TCRs come from a human donor in good health. Some clones in this sample may be carry-over from other donors' samples.

V usage is TRBV19 and J usage is TRBJ2-7; TCRdb's D gene call, TRBD1, goes unchecked for lack of DNA. The CDR3 spans 15 residues. Germline CDR1 is LNHDA and CDR2 is SQIVND (reference sequence). The CDR3 loop reads CASSIAWDGFYEQYF.

This chain joins TRBV29-1 and TRBJ2-1; TCRdb's D call, TRBD1, is unchecked because there is no DNA. The CDR3 has 18 amino acids. Looked up from germline, CDR1 is SQVTM and CDR2 is ANQGSEA. This CDR3 is CSVTGGDSSGGSYNEQFF.

The chain joins TRBV29-1 to TRBJ2-1. The CDR3 is 14 amino acids. The germline V gene has CDR1 SQVTM and CDR2 ANQGSEA. CDR3 in amino acids: CSVVPQDRYNEQFF.

The chain joins TRBV23-1 to TRBJ2-4; TCRdb names TRBD1, which stays unverified in the absence of DNA. TRBV23-1 is an ORF, and what it does is uncertain. This CDR3 contains 17 residues. The CDR3 sequence is CASSQSRDRQLKNIQYF.

This rearrangement joins TRBV7-3 to TRBJ2-3. The length of the CDR3 is 15 residues. The germline CDR1 and CDR2 sequences are SGHTA and FQGTGA. The CDR3 sequence: CASSLTSGIGDTQYF.

The rearrangement uses TRBV6-2 or TRBV6-3 and TRBJ2-2; TCRdb calls TRBD1, which cannot be checked without DNA. Germline-derived CDR1 and CDR2 are MNHEY and SVGEGT. CDR3 length equals 14 residues. The CDR3 spells CASRGTASTGELFF.

The gene calls are TRBV20-1 and TRBJ2-3; TCRdb outputs TRBD2, but without DNA this stays unchecked. CDR1 is DFQATT, CDR2 SNEGSKA, per germline (reference sequence). CDR3 length: 15 residues. CDR3 in amino acids: CSARGLAEDTDTQYF.

V is TRBV7-3 and J is TRBJ2-1; as DNA is missing, the TRBD2 call by TCRdb cannot be tested. The CDR3 totals 15 residues. The germline CDR1 and CDR2 sequences are SGHTA and FQGTGA. CDR3: CASSALAGAYNEQFF.

This sequence joins TRBV27 and TRBJ1-3. Germline V CDR1 and CDR2: MNHEY, SMNVEV (reference sequence). This CDR3 is 12 amino acids long. CDR3 protein: CASTDSGNTIYF.